Following are 19 T cell receptor beta chains from one sample sequenced in a study of T-cell memory formation after mild COVID-19. MiXCR, applied by TCRdb to the 5' RACE reads, yields one record per CDR3 protein. Of approximately 400,000 distinct CDR3 sequences detected, around 17% appear once; the ten largest clones hold roughly 21%. Source material: PBMCs or a T cell subset sorted from them (not recorded which). The receptors were sampled from a man aged 18 to 35 who had mild COVID-19 (a few samples of this study predate the infection). Cell type and time point are not known.

The V gene is TRBV7-2, the J gene TRBJ2-1; D is uncertain. Germline V lookup: CDR1 SGHTA, CDR2 FQGNSA. Trimming stripped 0 bases from V and 5 bases from J, with 8 bases between. CDR3 size: 14 residues. The CDR3 nucleotides are TGTGCCAGCAGCTTAGCAATAGAGCACAATGAGCAGTTCTTC. Translation: CASSLAIEHNEQFF.

This clonotype was detected only a few times. The V and J genes are TRBV5-1 and TRBJ2-5; tentatively, D is TRBD2 (6 bases). This CDR3 region has 15 residues. V was shortened by 0 bases and J by 2 bases, with 11 bases between the two germline ends. Germline V gene data show CDR1 as SGHRS and CDR2 as YFSETQ. CDR3: CASSLDSRGQETQYF. CDR3 coding DNA: TGCGCCAGCAGCTTGGATTCCCGGGGGCAAGAGACCCAGTACTTC.

In DNA, the CDR3 is TGTGCCAGCAGCCGCCGAATTGACAGGGTGGCCGAAGATACGCAGTATTTT. Translation gives CASSRRIDRVAEDTQYF. The chain has TRBV11-2 and TRBJ2-3, with 7 positions matching TRBD1. The CDR3 loop spans 17 amino acids. Germline CDR1 reads SGHAT; CDR2 reads FQNNGV. With 5 bases clipped from V and 5 bases from J, the junction kept 16 bases outside the gene matches.

This clonotype was counted between two and nine times. J is TRBJ2-7 and V is TRBV6-5, with a possible D match to TRBD1 (5 bases). V was clipped by 2 bases and J by 5 bases, with 10 bases between them. Germline CDR1 MNHEY, CDR2 SVGAGI. The CDR3 sequence is 13 residues long. CDR3 nucleotides: TGTGCCAGCAGTTACCCAGGGCGCGACGAGCAGTACTTC. This translates into CASSYPGRDEQYF.

V is TRBV7-9 and J is TRBJ2-3, with TRBD2 matching over 16 bases. This CDR3 is 19 amino acids long. In germline, CDR1 is SEHNR, CDR2 FQNEAQ (reference sequence). The V segment lost 2 bases and the J segment 6 bases; nucleotides outside the gene matches: 11. CDR3 in DNA: TGTGCCAGCAGCTTAACTCCCGGGACTAGCGGGGGGGCCCCCGATACGCAGTATTTT. It codes for CASSLTPGTSGGAPDTQYF.

The J gene is TRBJ2-2, the V gene TRBV6-6, with D maybe TRBD1 (6 bases). The CDR3 extends over 16 amino acids. Germline values: CDR1 MNHNY, CDR2 SVGAGI (reference sequence). Trimming cost V 5 bases and J 0 bases, with 13 bases left between them. CDR3 residues: CASSEYRATNTGELFF. CDR3 nucleotides: TGTGCCAGCAGTGAATACAGGGCGACGAACACCGGGGAGCTGTTTTTT.

This clonotype has only a few counts. The V call is TRBV12-3 or TRBV12-4, the J call TRBJ2-2, with D possibly matching TRBD1 (6 bases). V lost 7 bases and J 3 bases, leaving 18 bases between the germline ends. There are 16 residues in the CDR3. CDR3 nucleotides: TGTGCCAGCATCTTAGGCGCAGGGGAAGACACCGGGGAGCTGTTTTTT. It specifies CASILGAGEDTGELFF.

The genes are TRBV20-1 and TRBJ2-3; D possibly corresponds to TRBD2 (6 bases). The V end lost 6 bases, the J end lost 0 bases, and 13 bases lay between the germline ends. The CDR3 has 14 residues. CDR1 is DFQATT and CDR2 is SNEGSKA in the germline V gene (reference sequence). CDR3: CSARPLASTDTQYF. The CDR3 coding sequence is TGCAGTGCCCGCCCCCTAGCGAGCACAGATACGCAGTATTTT.

This rearrangement joins TRBV29-1 to TRBJ1-5, with D uncertain. V was pared by 2 bases and J by 7 bases, with 9 bases between. The CDR3 contains 12 residues. Per the germline V gene, CDR1 is SQVTM and CDR2 is ANQGSEA. As DNA, the CDR3 is TGCAGCGTTGAATCAGGCGCACAGCCCCAGCATTTT. This encodes CSVESGAQPQHF.

This clonotype was observed a handful of times. V is TRBV4-1 and J is TRBJ2-3, with TRBD2 matching over 10 bases. The trim removed 3 bases at V and 2 bases at J, leaving 8 bases unmatched. Germline V gene lookup returns CDR1 MGHRA and CDR2 YSYEKL. This CDR3 region has 17 residues. CDR3 sequence: CASSQGPSGGDTDTQYF. For the CDR3, the DNA is TGCGCCAGCAGCCAGGGTCCTAGCGGGGGTGACACAGATACGCAGTATTTT.

V is TRBV24-1 and J is TRBJ2-5; TRBD2 matches at 7 bases. V shed 4 bases and J 10 bases; nucleotides not matched to a gene: 5. The germline gives CDR1 KGHDR, CDR2 SFDVKD. The CDR3 contains 12 residues. CDR3 nucleotide sequence: TGTGCCACCAGTGAAGGGCGGGGGAGCCAGTACTTC. It codes for CATSEGRGSQYF.

This chain links TRBV4-1 with TRBJ2-5, with 9 bases identical to TRBD2. Germline V CDR1 and CDR2: MGHRA, YSYEKL. The J segment lost 5 bases and the V segment lost 4 bases, leaving 11 bases of the junction unmatched. The CDR3 contains 16 residues. The CDR3 region is CASSPGGPSGDETQYF. The CDR3 nucleotides read TGCGCCAGCAGCCCGGGGGGGCCTAGCGGGGACGAGACCCAGTACTTC.

The chain links TRBV10-3 to TRBJ2-7; 8 bases agree with TRBD2. V shed 11 bases, J shed 1 base, and the junction held 7 bases outside the gene matches. The CDR3 is made up of 13 amino acids. The germline V gene encodes CDR1 ENHRY and CDR2 SYGVKD. The CDR3 reads CASRGGSSYEQYV. For the CDR3, the DNA is TGTGCCTCCCGGGGGGGTAGTTCCTACGAGCAGTACGTC.

This clonotype has only a few counts. The V gene is TRBV20-1, the J gene TRBJ2-4; D perhaps matches TRBD2 (6 bases). The CDR3 spans 15 residues. The V and J ends lost 5 bases and 1 base respectively, with 15 bases between them. CDR1 is DFQATT, CDR2 SNEGSKA, per germline (reference sequence). The CDR3 DNA reads TGCAGTGCTCTAGAGGGAGGAACTGCCAAAAACATTCAGTACTTC. This codes for CSALEGGTAKNIQYF.

This clonotype was observed a few times. The chain recombines TRBV7-2 with TRBJ1-1; D is perhaps TRBD1 (5 bases). Trimming cost V 5 bases and J 4 bases, with 8 bases left between them. The CDR3 covers 12 residues. Germline V gene data show CDR1 as SGHTA and CDR2 as FQGNSA. CDR3 sequence reads: CASSRQLTEAFF. The CDR3 DNA sequence: TGTGCCAGCAGCCGACAGCTCACTGAAGCTTTCTTT. The whole variable domain, filled in from reference TRBV7-2 and TRBJ1-1, reads GAGVSQSPSNKVTEKGKDVELRCDPISGHTALYWYRQSLGQGLEFLIYFQGNSAPDKSGLPSDRFSAERTGGSVSTLTIQRTQQEDSAVYLCASSRQLTEAFFGQGTRLTVV.

This clonotype was observed a few times. The chain couples TRBV7-9 to TRBJ2-7; TRBD1 aligns across 10 bases. Trimming cost V 4 bases and J 0 bases; bases outside gene matches: 3. The CDR3 is made up of 15 amino acids. Germline CDR1 and CDR2: SEHNR and FQNEAQ (reference sequence). CDR3 nucleotide sequence: TGTGCCAGCAGCTCCGGACAGGGGGACTCCTACGAGCAGTACTTC. This codes for CASSSGQGDSYEQYF.

This clonotype was seen a handful of times. This chain joins TRBV6-2 or TRBV6-3 and TRBJ2-3, with 12 bases matching TRBD2. The V and J ends lost 6 bases and 12 bases, in that order; junction bases with no gene match: 13. CDR3 length: 15 amino acids. Germline V gene lookup returns CDR1 MNHEY and CDR2 SVGEGT. The CDR3 bases are TGTGCCAGCAGACTCTCGACTAGCGGGGGCAGTCATCAGTATTTT. This encodes CASRLSTSGGSHQYF.

The rearrangement uses TRBV29-1 and TRBJ1-2, with D tentatively TRBD1 (5 bases). Germline loops: CDR1 SQVTM, CDR2 ANQGSEA. The CDR3 runs 13 residues. Trimming took 6 bases from V and 7 from J, leaving 18 bases between them. For the CDR3, the DNA is TGCAGCGTACGAGGGACTTTAAGGAGTGGCTACACCTTC. Translated: CSVRGTLRSGYTF.

The sample holds a few counts of this clonotype. The rearrangement uses TRBV4-3 and TRBJ1-4; D is uncertain. CDR3 size: 16 residues. V lost 0 bases and J lost 2, with 10 bases in between. Germline loops: CDR1 LGHNA, CDR2 YSLEER. The CDR3 is CASSQEGIATNEKLFF. The CDR3 nucleotides read TGCGCCAGCAGCCAAGAAGGGATTGCGACTAATGAAAAACTGTTTTTT.